Listed below are T cell receptor beta chains from one sample, sequenced in a study of blood T cells in healthy people across ages. One entry per CDR3 protein, called by TCRdb with MiXCR from the 5' RACE reads. The sample includes about 810,000 distinct CDR3 sequences, 36% seen only once; the top ten take about an eighth. Sequencing was carried out using blood. These receptors were collected from a man between 18 and 29 years old in good health. CDR3s include the opening cysteine and the closing phenylalanine or tryptophan. D genes are given only for firm matches. Clone size, where shown, is once, few, many, or a class for clones that have expanded.

j_call cdr3_length d_call clone_size v_call cdr3_aa cdr3_nt
TRBJ1-2 20 TRBD1 many TRBV6-5 CASSYPRSGTGRSNNYGYTF TGTGCCAGCAGTTACCCCAGATCCGGGACAGGCCGTTCTAATAACTATGGCTACACCTTC
TRBJ1-5 15 NA few TRBV12-3/TRBV12-4 CASSPNAGSNQPQHF TGTGCCAGCAGTCCCAACGCCGGTAGCAATCAGCCCCAGCATTTT
TRBJ1-2 13 NA many TRBV12-3/TRBV12-4 CASSVGVGYGYTF TGTGCCAGCAGTGTTGGAGTAGGGTATGGCTACACCTTC
TRBJ2-1 14 NA NA TRBV4-2 CASSRIRGENEQFF TGTGCCAGCAGCCGGATCAGGGGGGAAAATGAGCAGTTCTTC
TRBJ2-7 16 TRBD2 NA TRBV12-3/TRBV12-4 CASSPTTGTSAYEQYF TGTGCCAGCAGTCCTACAACCGGGACTAGCGCCTACGAGCAGTACTTC
TRBJ1-5 14 NA many TRBV5-5 CASSLGAGLEPQHF TGTGCCAGCAGCTTGGGGGCAGGGTTAGAGCCCCAGCATTTT
TRBJ1-1 15 NA few TRBV28 CASSLFGGIVTEAFF TGTGCCAGCAGTTTATTTGGCGGGATTGTGACTGAAGCTTTCTTT
TRBJ2-5 14 TRBD1 NA TRBV10-3 CATVDRPSDNEQYF TGTGCCACCGTGGACAGGCCATCGGACAATGAGCAGTACTTC
TRBJ2-7 14 NA NA TRBV24-1 CATSDVGSNNEQYF TGTGCCACCAGTGATGTGGGAAGCAACAATGAGCAGTACTTC
TRBJ2-1 11 NA few TRBV27 CASSLSTKQFF TGTGCCAGCAGCCTTTCGACGAAGCAGTTCTTC
TRBJ2-2 13 TRBD2 NA TRBV12-3/TRBV12-4 CASSKGTRRELFF TGTGCCAGCAGTAAAGGGACTAGGAGGGAGCTGTTTTTT
TRBJ2-7 15 NA many TRBV4-3 CASSQGERGSYEQYF TGCGCCAGCAGCCAAGGGGAGAGGGGCTCCTACGAGCAGTACTTC
TRBJ2-2 16 NA NA TRBV12-3/TRBV12-4 CASSLGLKLGTRELFF TGTGCCAGCAGTTTAGGGCTCAAACTGGGCACCAGGGAGCTGTTTTTT
TRBJ1-4 16 NA NA TRBV5-1 CASSLGTGSLYEKLFF TGCGCCAGCAGCTTGGGTACCGGGTCGCTCTATGAAAAACTGTTTTTT
TRBJ2-2 12 NA NA TRBV5-1 CASSYFDGELFF TGCGCCAGCAGCTACTTCGACGGGGAGCTGTTTTTT
TRBJ2-3 15 TRBD2 many TRBV20-1 CSASGGAEITDTQYF TGCAGTGCTAGCGGGGGGGCCGAAATCACAGATACGCAGTATTTT
TRBJ2-1 15 NA NA TRBV6-2/TRBV6-3 CASSYSLSSYNEQFF TGTGCCAGCAGTTACTCACTTAGCTCCTACAATGAGCAGTTCTTC
TRBJ1-5 18 TRBD1 many TRBV6-2/TRBV6-3 CASSFGRRTGDRNQPQHF TGTGCCAGCAGTTTCGGGCGACGAACAGGGGATCGCAATCAGCCCCAGCATTTT
TRBJ2-3 15 NA NA TRBV9 CASSVPGPGTDTQYF TGTGCCAGCAGCGTCCCGGGGCCGGGCACAGATACGCAGTATTTT
TRBJ2-3 14 TRBD1 many TRBV7-9 CASSLGQGRDTQYF TGCGCCAGCAGCCTGGGACAGGGGAGAGATACGCAGTATTTT
TRBJ1-2 14 NA many TRBV29-1 CSVEDQRDRDGYTF TGCAGCGTTGAAGATCAAAGGGATAGAGATGGCTACACCTTC
TRBJ2-5 13 NA NA TRBV7-9 CASSTADRETQYF TGTGCCAGCAGTACGGCTGACCGGGAGACCCAGTACTTC
TRBJ1-2 14 NA NA TRBV25-1 CASSEWEGAYGYTF TGTGCCAGCAGTGAATGGGAAGGGGCCTATGGCTACACCTTC
TRBJ2-1 16 TRBD1 many TRBV4-1 CASSQGTGTGGDEQFF TGCGCCAGCAGCCAAGGTACCGGGACAGGTGGCGATGAGCAGTTCTTC
TRBJ1-1 14 NA NA TRBV30 CAWTPGQTTTEAFF TGTGCCTGGACCCCGGGACAAACAACCACTGAAGCTTTCTTT
TRBJ2-1 18 TRBD2 few TRBV5-6 CASSQSATGTSGRNEQFF TGTGCCAGCAGCCAGTCCGCCACCGGGACTAGCGGACGCAATGAGCAGTTCTTC
TRBJ2-7 18 NA NA TRBV5-1 CASSLDETGTGRLYEQYF TGCGCCAGCAGCTTGGATGAAACGGGTACTGGGAGGCTCTACGAGCAGTACTTC
TRBJ2-3 11 TRBD1 many TRBV20-1 CSADQGVTQYF TGCAGTGCTGACCAGGGGGTTACGCAGTATTTT
TRBJ1-4 20 TRBD1 NA TRBV6-5 CASSYRRLNRGDATNEKLFF TGTGCCAGCAGTTACCGACGTTTAAACAGGGGAGATGCAACTAATGAAAAACTGTTTTTT
TRBJ2-7 15 TRBD1 NA TRBV7-3 CASSSRDRENSEQYF TGTGCCAGCAGCTCGCGGGACAGGGAAAACAGTGAGCAGTACTTC
TRBJ2-7 14 NA many TRBV4-3 CASSQYTGTYEQYF TGCGCCAGCAGCCAGTACACCGGGACCTACGAGCAGTACTTC
TRBJ1-1 14 NA NA TRBV6-6 CASSYRGEASEAFF TGTGCCAGCAGTTACAGGGGAGAGGCGTCTGAAGCTTTCTTT
TRBJ2-3 16 NA NA TRBV20-1 CSTTYRGQKFTDTQYF TGCAGTACTACATACCGGGGACAAAAGTTCACAGATACGCAGTATTTT
TRBJ1-2 16 NA few TRBV20-1 CSALTGPGSLGYGYTF TGCAGTGCCCTAACAGGACCGGGGTCCTTGGGCTATGGCTACACCTTC
TRBJ1-1 17 TRBD1 NA TRBV6-1 CASSPPDRAHRVTEAFF TGTGCCAGCAGTCCGCCGGACAGGGCCCATCGTGTCACTGAAGCTTTCTTT
TRBJ2-4 14 NA few TRBV12-3/TRBV12-4 CASSFMDSKNIQYF TGTGCCAGCAGTTTTATGGATTCCAAAAACATTCAGTACTTC
TRBJ2-5 15 TRBD2 few TRBV7-2 CASSFERGDGETQYF TGTGCCAGCAGCTTTGAGCGGGGGGACGGGGAGACCCAGTACTTC
TRBJ2-7 16 TRBD2 few TRBV6-2/TRBV6-3 CASSQDRTSGRYEQYF TGTGCCAGCAGTCAAGATCGGACTAGCGGCCGCTACGAGCAGTACTTC
TRBJ2-3 16 TRBD2 few TRBV12-3/TRBV12-4 CASSRLAGASTDTQYF TGTGCCAGCAGTCGCCTAGCGGGGGCTAGCACAGATACGCAGTATTTT
TRBJ1-5 16 TRBD1 few TRBV25-1 CASSGLDRGANQPQHF TGTGCCAGCAGTGGGCTCGACAGGGGAGCAAATCAGCCCCAGCATTTT
TRBJ2-1 13 NA NA TRBV12-3/TRBV12-4 CASGLGEFNEQFF TGTGCCAGCGGGCTAGGAGAGTTTAATGAGCAGTTCTTC
TRBJ2-7 15 NA few TRBV7-2 CASSYYQGTHNEQYF TGTGCCAGCAGCTATTATCAGGGTACCCACAATGAGCAGTACTTC
TRBJ2-3 12 TRBD1 few TRBV7-2 CASSSSTGVRYF TGTGCCAGCAGCTCATCGACAGGGGTGAGGTATTTT
TRBJ2-7 16 TRBD2 NA TRBV29-1 CSVGLPGLAAYNEQYF TGCAGCGTTGGCCTCCCGGGACTAGCGGCCTACAATGAGCAGTACTTC
TRBJ2-7 14 NA many TRBV29-1 CSVEGTDKYYEQYF TGCAGCGTTGAAGGGACAGACAAGTACTACGAGCAGTACTTC
TRBJ2-2 17 NA NA TRBV15 CATSRDFGTSNTGELFF TGTGCCACCAGCAGAGATTTCGGGACGTCGAACACCGGGGAGCTGTTTTTT
TRBJ2-7 15 NA NA TRBV6-2/TRBV6-3 CASLREGEGRDEQYF TGTGCCAGCCTGAGAGAGGGGGAAGGAAGGGACGAGCAGTACTTC